The 32 T cell receptor beta chains listed next were all sequenced from one sample in a study of cytomegalovirus exposure and HLA in healthy donors (dated by TCRdb to the late 2010s). The library was built by means of the immunoSEQ multiplex PCR assay. A mixture of 60 forward primers for TCR Vbeta segments and 13 reverse primers for TCR Jbeta segments was used in the multiplex PCR. The clones in this table, taken by TCRdb from immuneACCESS, are in-frame only. Not every clone is retained; where verified, under half of the shortfall comes from an unresolved V gene, and the cause of the rest is unknown. This sample is represented by 200,000 to 250,000 clones; more than 75% of them were singletons. About 3.8% of the sample is in the top ten clones. The specimen sequenced was PBMCs. These receptor sequences come from a male donor in good health and CMV-seronegative.

This clone was observed a few times. The CDR3, as DNA: TGTGCCAGCAGCCTGGGAGGTGGGTCTAATGAAAAACTGTTTTTT. This sequence encodes CASSLGGGSNEKLFF. V is TRBV7-9 and J is TRBJ1-4, with D uncertain. The V gene lost 5 bases and the J gene lost 3 bases, with 13 bases spanning the gap. This CDR3 has 15 amino acids. Per germline, CDR1 SEHNR and CDR2 FQNEAQ (reference sequence). The variable domain in full, with the rest retrieved from reference TRBV7-9 and TRBJ1-4, is DTGVSQNPRHKITKRGQNVTFRCDPISEHNRLYWYRQTLGQGPEFLTYFQNEAQLEKSRLLSDRFSAERPKGSFSTLEIQRTEQGDSAMYLCASSLGGGSNEKLFFGSGTQLSVL.

This sequence joins TRBV21-1 and TRBJ2-7; the tabulated D call, TRBD1, remains unverified against the DNA. TRBV21-1 is a recognized pseudogene. The CDR3 covers 16 residues. The CDR3 DNA reads TGTGCCAGCACCAAAAGATTAGGACAGGGAAGGGACGAGCAGTACTTC. Its translation: CASTKRLGQGRDEQYF.

This clone turned up a few times. The CDR3 here is CASSSSTGLNTEAFF. DNA of the CDR3: TGTGCCAGCAGTTCGTCGACAGGGCTGAACACTGAAGCTTTCTTT. The rearrangement joins TRBV27 to TRBJ1-1; 7 bases match TRBD1. Trimming cost V 4 bases and J 0 bases; bases outside gene matches: 5. Germline V CDR1 and CDR2: MNHEY, SMNVEV (reference sequence). The CDR3 totals 15 residues.

The chain combines TRBV9 with TRBJ2-1; the match to TRBD1 covers 7 bases. J gave up 4 bases and V 0 bases, and 7 bases lay outside the gene matches. Germline values: CDR1 SGDLS, CDR2 YYNGEE. The CDR3 spans 16 residues. CDR3 sequence (DNA): TGTGCCAGCAGCGTAGAGGGGACAGAGTTGTACAATGAGCAGTTCTTC. Translation gives CASSVEGTELYNEQFF.

CDR3 amino acids: CASSPLSAYEQYF. The CDR3 region has the DNA TGTGCCAGCAGCCCCCTTTCGGCCTACGAGCAGTACTTC. This rearrangement joins TRBV6-6 to TRBJ2-7; D remains unclear. CDR1 and CDR2 from the germline V gene are MNHNY and SVGAGI (reference sequence). This CDR3 comprises 13 residues. Trimming shortened V by 6 bases and J by 2 bases, and 11 bases separated the two germline ends.

The rearrangement joins TRBV7-6 to TRBJ2-1, with 8 positions matching TRBD2. From germline, CDR1 is SGHVS and CDR2 FNYEAQ. V lost 3 bases and J lost 7; bases outside the gene matches: 2. The CDR3 loop spans 13 amino acids. The CDR3 nucleotides are TGTGCCAGCAGCTTTAGCGGGGCTAATGAGCAGTTCTTC. As protein: CASSFSGANEQFF.

J is TRBJ2-5 and V is TRBV4-1; TRBD2 agrees at 7 bases. J lost 0 bases, V lost 4 bases, and 8 bases had no gene match. Germline V gene data show CDR1 as MGHRA and CDR2 as YSYEKL. The CDR3 spans 16 residues. The CDR3 loop is CASSPRGDQYQETQYF. CDR3 coding DNA: TGCGCCAGCAGCCCACGGGGGGATCAGTACCAAGAGACCCAGTACTTC.

The J gene is TRBJ2-5, the V gene TRBV9, with 9 bases matching TRBD2. V trimming: 1 base; J trimming: 3 bases; junction bases outside the gene matches: 13. This CDR3 contains 18 residues. CDR1 SGDLS and CDR2 YYNGEE come from the germline V gene. The CDR3 here is CASSVTSSSGDLEETQYF. The DNA for the CDR3 is TGTGCCAGCAGCGTAACGTCGTCTAGCGGGGACCTCGAAGAGACCCAGTACTTC.

This clone was found once. V is TRBV7-9 and J is TRBJ2-7, with 7 bases aligning to TRBD2. The CDR3 totals 16 residues. The V and J ends lost 7 bases and 5 bases, in that order; junction bases with no gene match: 17. The germline CDR1 and CDR2 sequences are SEHNR and FQNEAQ (reference sequence). CDR3 amino acids: CASTQRVGGSRDEQYF. Written as DNA, the CDR3 is TGTGCCAGCACCCAAAGGGTAGGCGGGAGTCGCGACGAGCAGTACTTC.

The rearrangement links TRBV5-4 to TRBJ1-4, with TRBD1 matching over 8 bases. CDR1 and CDR2 from the germline V gene are SGHNT and YYREEE (reference sequence). The CDR3 has 14 residues. V was clipped by 4 bases and J by 5 bases; unmatched bases: 4. In DNA, the CDR3 is TGTGCCAGCAGCCGGGGACAGGCAAATGAAAAACTGTTTTTT. Translating gives CASSRGQANEKLFF.

The chain uses TRBV29-1 and TRBJ2-7; 12 nucleotides match TRBD1. Germline-derived CDR1 and CDR2 are SQVTM and ANQGSEA. The CDR3 sequence is 12 residues long. V gave up 7 bases and J gave up 5 bases; unmatched junction bases: 3. CDR3 in DNA: TGCAGCGCTGGGACAGGGGGCGACGAGCAGTACTTC. Its protein product is CSAGTGGDEQYF.

The chain has TRBV19 and TRBJ2-7; TRBD2 matches 7 bases. Germline-derived CDR1 and CDR2 are LNHDA and SQIVND (reference sequence). The CDR3 spans 16 residues. V lost 7 bases and J lost 3; bases outside the gene matches: 15. CDR3 protein: CASMGLGGTKGYEQYF. The CDR3 DNA is TGTGCCAGTATGGGGCTCGGTGGGACTAAAGGCTACGAGCAGTACTTC.

The chain combines TRBV4-1 with TRBJ1-1, with D possibly being TRBD1 (6 bases). Trimming removed 2 bases at V and 4 bases at J, with 17 bases between. The germline V gene has CDR1 MGHRA and CDR2 YSYEKL. The CDR3 runs 16 residues. CDR3 coding DNA: TGCGCCAGCAGCCAACTAACTGGGGGGGCATCCACTGAAGCTTTCTTT. As protein: CASSQLTGGASTEAFF.

This chain links TRBV18 with TRBJ2-2; 7 bases line up with TRBD2. CDR3 size: 15 residues. Germline CDR1 is KGHSH and CDR2 is LQKENI. V lost 5 bases to trimming and J lost 2 bases; unmatched junction nucleotides: 5. DNA for the CDR3: TGTGCCAGCTCATATAAGCGGGAAAACACCGGGGAGCTGTTTTTT. It is translated as CASSYKRENTGELFF.

This chain connects TRBV7-3 to TRBJ2-3; D is possibly TRBD2 (5 bases). The V end lost 8 bases, the J end lost 2 bases, and 17 bases lay between the germline ends. The CDR3 totals 15 residues. The germline gives CDR1 SGHTA, CDR2 FQGTGA. CDR3 protein: CASAESSQATDTQYF. The CDR3 DNA reads TGTGCCAGCGCTGAGTCTAGCCAAGCCACAGATACGCAGTATTTT.

This clone was detected a few times. This chain links TRBV5-5 with TRBJ2-7, with D possibly TRBD2 on 5 matching bases. Germline CDR1 SGHKS, CDR2 YYEKEE (reference sequence). The CDR3 has 15 amino acids. The V end was cut by 4 bases, the J end by 6 bases, with 20 bases between. CDR3 region: CASSPHEGDLSEQYF. CDR3 in DNA: TGTGCCAGCAGCCCCCATGAGGGTGACTTGAGCGAGCAGTACTTC.

The V and J genes are TRBV9 and TRBJ1-1; no definite D call. CDR3 length: 15 amino acids. V lost 4 bases to trimming and J lost 4 bases, with 17 bases between them. In germline, CDR1 is SGDLS, CDR2 YYNGEE. DNA for the CDR3: TGTGCCAGCAGCCCTCACCGGACTAACATCACTGAAGCTTTCTTT. Encoded protein: CASSPHRTNITEAFF.

The chain links TRBV29-1 to TRBJ1-4, with TRBD1 as a possible D gene (6 bases). V dropped 0 bases and J dropped 7 bases, with 12 bases sitting between them. The CDR3 runs 14 residues. Germline lookup yields CDR1 SQVTM and CDR2 ANQGSEA. CDR3 nucleotide sequence: TGCAGCGTTGAAGATACAGGGAGGGGTGAAAAACTGTTTTTT. This gives the protein CSVEDTGRGEKLFF.

V usage is TRBV19 and J usage is TRBJ2-6, with D possibly being TRBD1 (5 bases). V gave up 5 bases and J gave up 4 bases, with 12 bases separating them. This CDR3 has 15 residues. Germline CDR1 reads LNHDA; CDR2 reads SQIVND (reference sequence). CDR3 protein: CASSQEGVGANVLTF. The CDR3 DNA follows: TGTGCCAGTAGTCAAGAAGGGGTAGGGGCCAACGTCCTGACTTTC. Together with reference TRBV19 and TRBJ2-6, the CDR3 gives the full variable domain: DGGITQSPKYLFRKEGQNVTLSCEQNLNHDAMYWYRQDPGQGLRLIYYSQIVNDFQKGDIAEGYSVSREKKESFPLTVTSAQKNPTAFYLCASSQEGVGANVLTFGAGSRLTVL.

The J gene is TRBJ1-4, the V gene TRBV10-2; a possible D gene is TRBD1 (6 bases). Trimming shortened V by 4 bases and J by 5 bases, and 11 bases separated the two germline ends. Germline lookup yields CDR1 WSHSY and CDR2 SAAADI. This CDR3 is built from 14 residues. The CDR3 nucleotides read TGCGCCAGCAGTGTCGCCAGGGGAAATGAAAAACTGTTTTTT. This translates into CASSVARGNEKLFF.

This sequence joins TRBV9 and TRBJ2-3; D ambiguous. With 4 bases removed from V and 6 bases from J, the gap between germline ends came to 12 bases. The V gene's germline CDR1 is SGDLS and CDR2 YYNGEE. The CDR3 loop spans 13 amino acids. DNA of the CDR3: TGTGCCAGCAGCATCACAATCGGGGATACGCAGTATTTT. It yields the protein CASSITIGDTQYF.

The gene calls are TRBV29-1 and TRBJ2-5; 10 bases agree with TRBD1. The closer fit of TRBJ2-7 to the DNA end suggests the J call may be wrong. Germline-derived CDR1 and CDR2 are SQVTM and ANQGSEA. The CDR3 has 14 residues. In DNA, the CDR3 is TGCAGCGCTAAAGAATCGGGACAGGGGTACGAGCAGTACTTC. Protein: CSAKESGQGYEQYF.

V gene TRBV11-1 combines with J gene TRBJ2-2; D might be TRBD2 (6 bases). Germline values: CDR1 SGHAT, CDR2 FQDESV (reference sequence). V lost 4 bases to trimming and J lost 6 bases, with 12 bases between them. The CDR3 runs 14 residues. This chain's CDR3 is CASSSGTPAGELFF. The CDR3 DNA reads as TGTGCCAGCAGCTCCGGGACTCCCGCCGGGGAGCTGTTTTTT.

The chain recombines TRBV10-1 with TRBJ2-2, with TRBD2 matching over 10 bases. CDR3 size: 15 residues. Germline V gives CDR1 WNHNN, CDR2 SYGVQD (reference sequence). J gave up 5 bases and V 9 bases, and 9 bases lay outside the gene matches. CDR3 nucleotide sequence: TGCGCCAGTTCAAAACTAGCGGGGTTAACCGGGGAGCTGTTTTTT. Protein sequence: CASSKLAGLTGELFF.

This rearrangement joins TRBV7-9 to TRBJ2-5; no clear D. V lost 5 bases to trimming and J lost 4 bases, with 14 bases between them. The CDR3 runs 14 residues. Germline lookup yields CDR1 SEHNR and CDR2 FQNEAQ (reference sequence). The CDR3 sequence: CASSPVTEGETQYF. The CDR3 DNA reads TGTGCCAGCAGCCCCGTAACAGAAGGAGAGACCCAGTACTTC.

The chain employs TRBV2 and TRBJ2-1; no firm D call. CDR1 is SNHLY and CDR2 is FYNNEI in the germline V gene. V shed 2 bases and J shed 8 bases, with 13 bases lying between them. The CDR3 length is 14 residues. Here the CDR3 DNA reads TGTGCCAGCAGTGAAAGCCGTCTGTTCGATGAGCAGTTCTTC. This encodes CASSESRLFDEQFF.

This clone was detected only a few times. The chain links TRBV5-6 to TRBJ1-1; no clear D gene. Deletions cut 4 bases from V and 2 bases from J, with 12 bases between. Germline loops: CDR1 SGHDT, CDR2 YYEEEE. CDR3 length: 14 residues. CDR3: CASSRWSRNTEAFF. CDR3 bases: TGTGCCAGCAGCCGGTGGAGTCGAAACACTGAAGCTTTCTTT.

The J gene is TRBJ2-3, the V gene TRBV7-3, with D possibly being TRBD2 (6 bases). The germline V gene has CDR1 SGHTA and CDR2 FQGTGA. CDR3 size: 16 residues. V lost 2 bases and J lost 0, with 12 bases in between. The CDR3 DNA follows: TGTGCCAGCAGCTTACGCTTCGGGACTAGCACAGATACGCAGTATTTT. Translation gives CASSLRFGTSTDTQYF.

CDR3 loop: CASSFGGREGSYEQYF. In nucleotides, the CDR3 is TGTGCCAGCAGCTTCGGGGGTAGGGAGGGTTCCTACGAGCAGTACTTC. The chain has TRBV5-4 and TRBJ2-7; TRBD2 matches at 7 bases. The V gene end was trimmed by 2 bases and the J gene end by 1 base; junction bases not matched to a gene: 9. The CDR3 is made up of 16 amino acids. Germline loops: CDR1 SGHNT, CDR2 YYREEE (reference sequence).

This rearrangement joins TRBV18 to TRBJ1-5, with 7 bases that match TRBD1. The length of the CDR3 is 14 residues. V gave up 6 bases and J gave up 1 base; unmatched junction bases: 3. Germline assignment: CDR1 KGHSH and CDR2 LQKENI. CDR3 nucleotide sequence: TGTGCCAGCTCTCCGGACAGGAGCAATCAGCCCCAGCATTTT. It codes for CASSPDRSNQPQHF. Full variable domain (remainder filled in from reference TRBV18 and TRBJ1-5): NAGVMQNPRHLVRRRGQEARLRCSPMKGHSHVYWYRQLPEEGLKFMVYLQKENIIDESGMPKERFSAEFPKEGPSILRIQQVVRGDSAAYFCASSPDRSNQPQHFGDGTRLSIL.

A note on this clone: Other DNA variants within this sample encode the same CDR3. This chain joins TRBV25-1 and TRBJ2-1, with 7 nucleotides matching TRBD2. The ends lost 7 bases at V and 2 bases at J; junction bases unmatched: 8. The V gene's germline CDR1 is MGHDK and CDR2 SYGVNS. The CDR3 is 15 amino acids. The CDR3 reads CASTPGLAAYNEQFF. As DNA, the CDR3 is TGTGCCAGCACCCCCGGGCTAGCGGCCTACAATGAGCAGTTCTTC.

This chain connects TRBV27 to TRBJ2-3; 10 positions agree with TRBD1. CDR3 size: 17 residues. From germline, CDR1 is MNHEY and CDR2 SMNVEV (reference sequence). With 2 bases clipped from V and 2 bases from J, the junction kept 7 bases outside the gene matches. The CDR3 reads CASSLTRDRGITDTQYF. In DNA form, the CDR3 reads TGTGCCAGCAGTTTAACCCGGGACAGGGGAATCACAGATACGCAGTATTTT.